This T cell receptor (beta chain) came from a study of T cells after yellow fever vaccination. Study-wide results and caveats: A small proportion of clonotypes was detected in both the CD4 and CD8 compartments. Abundant clonotypes from the bulk population could get into FACS-sorted repertoires as contaminants. Reappearance after the booster was observed for most primary-vaccination clones (96% CD4, about 90% CD8).

5'RACE template switching added a universal primer site and UMIs to TCR cDNA. TCRdb itself ran the 5' RACE reads through MiXCR, one entry per CDR3 protein. The sample carries under 80,000 distinct CDR3 sequences, roughly 7.3% recorded once. CDR1 SQVTM and CDR2 ANQGSEA come from the germline V gene. The V end was cut by 3 bases, the J end by 6 bases, with 17 bases between. CDR3 length: 14 amino acids. In its sample, this clonotype was seen many times. Its specificity is unknown. This TCR came from a man aged 25-45 years who received the YFV17D yellow fever vaccine. The J gene is TRBJ1-2, the V gene TRBV29-1, with D perhaps matching TRBD1 (6 bases). The specimen comprised CD8+ T cells sorted from PBMCs, sampled 15 days after the yellow fever booster vaccination. The chain's CDR3 is CSVDLAGDKNGYTF. CDR3 DNA: TGCAGCGTTGATCTCGCCGGGGACAAAAATGGCTACACCTTC.